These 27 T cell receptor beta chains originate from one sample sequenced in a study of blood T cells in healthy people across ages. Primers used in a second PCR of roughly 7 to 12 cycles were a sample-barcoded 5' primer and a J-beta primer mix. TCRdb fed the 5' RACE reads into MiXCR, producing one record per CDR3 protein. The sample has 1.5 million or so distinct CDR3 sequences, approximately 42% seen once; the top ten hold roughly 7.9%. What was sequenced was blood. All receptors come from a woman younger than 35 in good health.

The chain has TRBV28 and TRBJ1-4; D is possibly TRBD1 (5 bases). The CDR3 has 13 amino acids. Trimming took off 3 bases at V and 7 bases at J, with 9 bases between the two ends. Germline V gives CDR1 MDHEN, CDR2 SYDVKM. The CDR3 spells CASSFQGSEKLFF. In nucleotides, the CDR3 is TGTGCCAGCAGTTTCCAGGGTAGTGAAAAACTGTTTTTT. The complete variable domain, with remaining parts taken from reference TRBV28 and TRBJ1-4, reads DVKVTQSSRYLVKRTGEKVFLECVQDMDHENMFWYRQDPGLGLRLIYFSYDVKMKEKGDIPEGYSVSREKKERFSLILESASTNQTSMYLCASSFQGSEKLFFGSGTQLSVL.

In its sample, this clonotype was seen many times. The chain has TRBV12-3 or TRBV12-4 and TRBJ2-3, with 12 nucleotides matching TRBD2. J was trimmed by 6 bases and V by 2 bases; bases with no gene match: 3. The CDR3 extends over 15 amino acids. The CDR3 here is CASSLRLAGGDTQYF. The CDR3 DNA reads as TGTGCCAGCAGTTTAAGGCTAGCGGGGGGGGATACGCAGTATTTT.

The CDR3 here is CASSLAASEVYEQYF. CDR3 bases: TGCGCCAGCAGCTTGGCCGCTAGCGAGGTCTACGAGCAGTACTTC. The chain couples TRBV5-1 to TRBJ2-7, with a possible D match to TRBD2 (6 bases). CDR3 size: 15 residues. With 0 bases removed from V and 3 bases from J, the gap between germline ends came to 13 bases. The germline CDR1 and CDR2 sequences are SGHRS and YFSETQ.

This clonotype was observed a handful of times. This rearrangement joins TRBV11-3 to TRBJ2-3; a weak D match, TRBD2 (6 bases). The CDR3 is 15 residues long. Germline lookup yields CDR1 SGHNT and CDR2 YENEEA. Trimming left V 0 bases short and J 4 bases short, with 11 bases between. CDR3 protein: CASSLDRGGADTQYF. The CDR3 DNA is TGTGCCAGCAGCTTAGACCGGGGAGGCGCAGATACGCAGTATTTT. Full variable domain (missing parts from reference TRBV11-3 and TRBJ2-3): EAGVVQSPRYKIIEKKQPVAFWCNPISGHNTLYWYLQNLGQGPELLIRYENEEAVDDSQLPKDRFSAERLKGVDSTLKIQPAELGDSAVYLCASSLDRGGADTQYFGPGTRLTVL.

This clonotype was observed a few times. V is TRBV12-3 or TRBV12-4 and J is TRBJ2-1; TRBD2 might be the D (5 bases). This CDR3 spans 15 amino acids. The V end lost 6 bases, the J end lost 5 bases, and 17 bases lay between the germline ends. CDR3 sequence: CASSRGRAEDNEQFF. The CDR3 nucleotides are TGTGCCAGCAGCCGAGGAAGAGCGGAGGACAATGAGCAGTTCTTC.

As DNA, the CDR3 is TGTGCCAGCAGTGGGTCCCGGGCAGATACGCAGTATTTT. Translating it yields CASSGSRADTQYF. This sequence joins TRBV2 and TRBJ2-3, with D unresolved. V shed 4 bases and J shed 4 bases, with 9 bases lying between them. Per germline, CDR1 SNHLY and CDR2 FYNNEI. The CDR3 sequence is 13 residues long.

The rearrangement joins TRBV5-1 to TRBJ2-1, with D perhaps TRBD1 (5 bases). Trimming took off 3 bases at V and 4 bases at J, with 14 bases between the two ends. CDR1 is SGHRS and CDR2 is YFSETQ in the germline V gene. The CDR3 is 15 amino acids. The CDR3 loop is CASSSSTEPYNEQFF. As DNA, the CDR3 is TGCGCCAGCAGCTCCTCGACAGAACCTTACAATGAGCAGTTCTTC. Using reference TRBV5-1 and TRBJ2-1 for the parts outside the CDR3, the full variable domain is KAGVTQTPRYLIKTRGQQVTLSCSPISGHRSVSWYQQTPGQGLQFLFEYFSETQRNKGNFPGRFSGRQFSNSRSEMNVSTLELGDSALYLCASSSSTEPYNEQFFGPGTRLTVL.

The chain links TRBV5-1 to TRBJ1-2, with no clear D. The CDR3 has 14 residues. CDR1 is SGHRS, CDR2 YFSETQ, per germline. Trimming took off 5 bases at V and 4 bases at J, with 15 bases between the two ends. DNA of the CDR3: TGCGCCAGCAGAGGGTTAGACCGCCCCTATGGCTACACCTTC. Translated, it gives CASRGLDRPYGYTF.

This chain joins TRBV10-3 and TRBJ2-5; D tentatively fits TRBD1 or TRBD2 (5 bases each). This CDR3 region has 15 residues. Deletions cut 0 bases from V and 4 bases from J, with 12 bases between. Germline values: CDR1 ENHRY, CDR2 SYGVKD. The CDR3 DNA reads TGTGCCATCAGTGAGTCTGGGGGAGTGGGAGAGACCCAGTACTTC. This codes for CAISESGGVGETQYF.

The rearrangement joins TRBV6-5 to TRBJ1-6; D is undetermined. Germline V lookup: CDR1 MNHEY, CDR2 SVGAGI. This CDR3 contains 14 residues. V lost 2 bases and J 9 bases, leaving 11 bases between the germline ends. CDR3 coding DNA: TGTGCCAGCAGTTACGGAGGGAAAGGTTCACCCCTCCACTTT. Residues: CASSYGGKGSPLHF.

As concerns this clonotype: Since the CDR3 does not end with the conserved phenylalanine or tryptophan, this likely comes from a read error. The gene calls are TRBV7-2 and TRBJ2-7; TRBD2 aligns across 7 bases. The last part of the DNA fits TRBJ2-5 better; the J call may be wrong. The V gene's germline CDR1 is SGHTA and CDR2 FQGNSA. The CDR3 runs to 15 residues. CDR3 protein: CASSLVGQGGKTQYC. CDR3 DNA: TGTGCCAGCAGCTTAGTCGGCCAGGGAGGGAAGACCCAGTACTGC.

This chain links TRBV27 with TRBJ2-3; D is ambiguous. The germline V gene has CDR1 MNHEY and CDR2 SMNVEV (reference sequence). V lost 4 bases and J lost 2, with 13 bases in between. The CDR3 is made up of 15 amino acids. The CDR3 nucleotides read TGTGCCAGCAGTTCGGAGCGAGCCCACACAGATACGCAGTATTTT. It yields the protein CASSSERAHTDTQYF.

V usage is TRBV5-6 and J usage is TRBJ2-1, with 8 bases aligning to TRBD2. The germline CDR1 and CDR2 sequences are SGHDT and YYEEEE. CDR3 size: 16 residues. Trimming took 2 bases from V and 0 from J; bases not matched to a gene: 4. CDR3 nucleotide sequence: TGTGCCAGCAGCTTCGGGGGGGGAAACTCCTACAATGAGCAGTTCTTC. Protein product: CASSFGGGNSYNEQFF.

CDR3 in amino acids: CASSPDGGRLNTGELFF. CDR3 coding DNA: TGCGCCAGCAGCCCTGACGGAGGGCGGTTGAACACCGGGGAGCTGTTTTTT. The chain uses TRBV4-1 and TRBJ2-2; D is perhaps TRBD2 (6 bases). The CDR3 has 17 amino acids. V gave up 4 bases and J gave up 1 base, with 16 bases separating them. CDR1 is MGHRA and CDR2 is YSYEKL in the germline V gene.

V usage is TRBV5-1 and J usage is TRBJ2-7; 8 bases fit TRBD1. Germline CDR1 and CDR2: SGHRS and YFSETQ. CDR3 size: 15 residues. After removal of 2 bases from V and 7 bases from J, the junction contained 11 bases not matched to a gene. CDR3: CASSFRSGGEREQYF. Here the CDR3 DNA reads TGCGCCAGCAGCTTCCGGTCAGGGGGCGAGAGGGAGCAGTACTTC.

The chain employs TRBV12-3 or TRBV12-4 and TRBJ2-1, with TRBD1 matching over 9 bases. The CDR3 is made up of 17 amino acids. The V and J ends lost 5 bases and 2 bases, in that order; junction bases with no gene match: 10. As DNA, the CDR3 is TGTGCCAGCAGTCCCGGCCCGGGACAGGGCCCCTACAATGAGCAGTTCTTC. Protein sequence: CASSPGPGQGPYNEQFF.

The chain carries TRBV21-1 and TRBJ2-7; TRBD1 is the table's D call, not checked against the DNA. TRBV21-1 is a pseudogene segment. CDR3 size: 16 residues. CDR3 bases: TGTGCCAGCAGCAAATTGGGGACAGGGCATTTGAACGAGCAGTACTTC. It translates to CASSKLGTGHLNEQYF.

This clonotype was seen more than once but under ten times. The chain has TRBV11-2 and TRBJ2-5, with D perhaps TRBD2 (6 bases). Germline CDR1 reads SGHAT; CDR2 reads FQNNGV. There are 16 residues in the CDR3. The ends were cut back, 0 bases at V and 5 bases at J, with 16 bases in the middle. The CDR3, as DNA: TGTGCCAGCAGCTTAGATGGCGGGGTCTCGGGGGAGACCCAGTACTTC. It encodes CASSLDGGVSGETQYF.

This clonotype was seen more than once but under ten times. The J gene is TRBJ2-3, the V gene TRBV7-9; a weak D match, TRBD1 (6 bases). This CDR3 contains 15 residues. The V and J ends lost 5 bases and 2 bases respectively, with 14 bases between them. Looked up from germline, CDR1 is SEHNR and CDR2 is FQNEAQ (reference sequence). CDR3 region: CASSARDTNTDTQYF. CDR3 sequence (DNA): TGTGCCAGCAGCGCACGGGACACCAACACAGATACGCAGTATTTT.

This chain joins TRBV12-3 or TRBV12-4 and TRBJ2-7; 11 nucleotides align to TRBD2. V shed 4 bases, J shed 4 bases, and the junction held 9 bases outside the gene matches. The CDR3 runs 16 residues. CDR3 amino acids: CASSSPGASGRYEQYF. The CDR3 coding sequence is TGTGCCAGCAGTTCCCCTGGCGCTAGCGGGAGGTACGAGCAGTACTTC.

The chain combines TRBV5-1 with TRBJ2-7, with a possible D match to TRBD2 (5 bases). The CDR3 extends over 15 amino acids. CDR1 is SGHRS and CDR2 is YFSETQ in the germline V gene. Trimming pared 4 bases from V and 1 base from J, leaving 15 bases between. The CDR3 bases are TGCGCCAGCAGCCTTTACAGCGGCTTGTCCTACGAGCAGTACTTC. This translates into CASSLYSGLSYEQYF. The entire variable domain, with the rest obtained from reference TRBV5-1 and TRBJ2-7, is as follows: KAGVTQTPRYLIKTRGQQVTLSCSPISGHRSVSWYQQTPGQGLQFLFEYFSETQRNKGNFPGRFSGRQFSNSRSEMNVSTLELGDSALYLCASSLYSGLSYEQYFGPGTRLTVT.

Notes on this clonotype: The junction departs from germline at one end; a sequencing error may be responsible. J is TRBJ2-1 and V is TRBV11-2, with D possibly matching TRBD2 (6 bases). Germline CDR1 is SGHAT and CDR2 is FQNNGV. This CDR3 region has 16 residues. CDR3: CASSSYGDLSYNGQFF. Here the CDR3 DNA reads TGTGCCAGCAGCTCATATGGGGACTTATCCTACAATGGGCAGTTCTTC.

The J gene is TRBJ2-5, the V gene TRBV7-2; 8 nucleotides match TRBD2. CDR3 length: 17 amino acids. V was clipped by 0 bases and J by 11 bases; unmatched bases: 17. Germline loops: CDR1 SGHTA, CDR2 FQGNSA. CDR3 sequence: CASSLARAGVSYNEQYF. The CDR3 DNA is TGTGCCAGCAGCTTAGCTAGAGCGGGAGTATCCTACAATGAGCAGTACTTC. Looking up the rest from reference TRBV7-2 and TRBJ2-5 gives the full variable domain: GAGVSQSPSNKVTEKGKDVELRCDPISGHTALYWYRQSLGQGLEFLIYFQGNSAPDKSGLPSDRFSAERTGGSVSTLTIQRTQQEDSAVYLCASSLARAGVSYNEQYFGPGTRLLVL.

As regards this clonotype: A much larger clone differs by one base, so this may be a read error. For the CDR3, the DNA is TGCAGCGTTGAAGATGGGGGGACGTCCTACGAGCAGTTCTTC. Residues: CSVEDGGTSYEQFF. V and J are TRBV29-1 and TRBJ2-1; D might be TRBD2 (6 bases). This CDR3 comprises 14 residues. The germline V and J ends were trimmed by 0 bases and 10 bases, with 16 bases remaining between them. From germline, CDR1 is SQVTM and CDR2 ANQGSEA.

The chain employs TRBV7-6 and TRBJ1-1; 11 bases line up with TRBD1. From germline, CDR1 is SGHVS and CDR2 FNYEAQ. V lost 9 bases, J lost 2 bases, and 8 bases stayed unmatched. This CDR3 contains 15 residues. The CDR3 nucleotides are TGTGCCAGATTGGAGGGACAGGGGGGAAACACTGAAGCTTTCTTT. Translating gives CARLEGQGGNTEAFF. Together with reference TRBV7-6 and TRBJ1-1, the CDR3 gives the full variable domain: GAGVSQSPRYKVTKRGQDVALRCDPISGHVSLYWYRQALGQGPEFLTYFNYEAQQDKSGLPNDRFSAERPEGSISTLTIQRTEQRDSAMYRCARLEGQGGNTEAFFGQGTRLTVV.

CDR3 in DNA: TGTGCCAGCTCACTACTCCTCGGGAGGTCTCTTAACTATGGCTACACCTTC. Its protein product is CASSLLLGRSLNYGYTF. The rearrangement links TRBV18 to TRBJ1-2; no reliable D call. Trimming left V 4 bases short and J 1 base short, with 19 bases between. Germline loops: CDR1 KGHSH, CDR2 LQKENI. CDR3 length equals 17 residues.

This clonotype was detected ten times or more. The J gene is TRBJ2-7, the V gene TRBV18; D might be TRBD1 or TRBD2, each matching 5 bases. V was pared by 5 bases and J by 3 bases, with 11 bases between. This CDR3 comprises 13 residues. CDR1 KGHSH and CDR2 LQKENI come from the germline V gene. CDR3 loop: CASSSGANYEQYF. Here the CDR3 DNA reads TGTGCCAGCTCATCCGGGGCCAACTACGAGCAGTACTTC.